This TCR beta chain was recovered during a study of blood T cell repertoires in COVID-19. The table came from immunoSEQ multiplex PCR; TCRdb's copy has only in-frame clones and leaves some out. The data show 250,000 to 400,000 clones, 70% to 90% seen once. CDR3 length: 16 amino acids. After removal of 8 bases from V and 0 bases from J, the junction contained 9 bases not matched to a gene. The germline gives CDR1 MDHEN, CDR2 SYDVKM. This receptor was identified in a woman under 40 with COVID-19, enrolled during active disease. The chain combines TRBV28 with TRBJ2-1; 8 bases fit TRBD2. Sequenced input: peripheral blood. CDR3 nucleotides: TGTGCCAGCCTAGAGGGCGGGGGGAGCTCCTACAATGAGCAGTTCTTC. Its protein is CASLEGGGSSYNEQFF. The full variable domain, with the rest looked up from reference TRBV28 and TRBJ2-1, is DVKVTQSSRYLVKRTGEKVFLECVQDMDHENMFWYRQDPGLGLRLIYFSYDVKMKEKGDIPEGYSVSREKKERFSLILESASTNQTSMYLCASLEGGGSSYNEQFFGPGTRLTVL.